The 29 T cell receptor beta chains presented below share a single source sample, sequenced in a study of T cells in Graves' hyperthyroidism and ophthalmopathy. From RNA transcripts, TCR beta CDR3 regions were amplified. Carried out on the TCR CDR3, a first-round RT-PCR used the HTBI primer set. MiXCR, run by TCRdb on the multiplex PCR reads, gives a single entry per CDR3 protein. The sample contains under 400,000 distinct CDR3 sequences, roughly 18% of which appear only once. What was sequenced was blood. The receptors here all came from a woman in her forties or fifties with Graves' hyperthyroidism.

As concerns this clonotype: Germline is not matched at one junction end, which may reflect a read error. CDR3 nucleotide sequence: TGTGCCACGTCTAAGGGGGGAGAGACCCAGCACTTC. Protein: CATSKGGETQHF. This rearrangement joins TRBV30 to TRBJ2-5; either TRBD1 or TRBD2 may fit D (6 bases each). CDR3 size: 12 residues. Germline lookup yields CDR1 GTSNPN and CDR2 SVGIG (reference sequence).

The V call is TRBV27, the J call TRBJ2-5; D unresolved. With 2 bases removed from V and 1 base from J, the gap between germline ends came to 11 bases. The length of the CDR3 is 15 residues. Germline V gene lookup returns CDR1 MNHEY and CDR2 SMNVEV (reference sequence). The CDR3 sequence: CASSLRAESQETQYF. The CDR3 bases are TGTGCCAGCAGTTTACGGGCGGAATCCCAAGAGACCCAGTACTTC.

The sample holds many counts of this clonotype. This rearrangement joins TRBV20-1 to TRBJ2-1, with no clear D. The CDR3 has 15 residues. V was trimmed by 1 base and J by 0 bases, leaving 10 bases between them. Germline assignment: CDR1 DFQATT and CDR2 SNEGSKA (reference sequence). The CDR3, as DNA: TGCAGTGCTAGAGTGTCGGAGAGCTCCTACAATGAGCAGTTCTTC. Its translation is CSARVSESSYNEQFF.

This clonotype showed up many times. The genes are TRBV20-1 and TRBJ2-1; 11 bases fit TRBD2. The CDR3 extends over 18 amino acids. J was trimmed by 3 bases and V by 0 bases; bases with no gene match: 10. Per germline, CDR1 DFQATT and CDR2 SNEGSKA (reference sequence). CDR3 sequence: CSARDNRLAGGFYNEQFF. The CDR3 DNA reads TGCAGTGCTAGAGATAACCGGCTAGCGGGGGGATTCTACAATGAGCAGTTCTTC.

In its sample, this clonotype was seen many times. The gene calls are TRBV27 and TRBJ2-6, with D possibly matching TRBD2 (5 bases). Germline V gives CDR1 MNHEY, CDR2 SMNVEV (reference sequence). Trimming shortened V by 5 bases and J by 0 bases, and 14 bases separated the two germline ends. The CDR3 consists of 17 residues. Here the CDR3 reads CASSLYAGVSGANVLTF. For the CDR3, the DNA is TGTGCCAGCAGTCTTTACGCCGGGGTCTCTGGGGCCAACGTCCTGACTTTC.

The chain links TRBV6-1 to TRBJ2-7; D might be TRBD1 or TRBD2, each matching 5 bases. Germline lookup yields CDR1 MNHNS and CDR2 SASEGT. Trimming pared 6 bases from V and 6 bases from J, leaving 9 bases between. The CDR3 sequence is 11 residues long. As DNA, the CDR3 is TGTGCCAGCAGCTGGGGGAGCGAGCAGTACGTC. Encoded protein: CASSWGSEQYV.

This clonotype was counted at least ten times. CDR3 amino acids: CASSVTGFFTEAFF. For the CDR3, the DNA is TGTGCCAGCAGTGTTACAGGGTTCTTCACTGAAGCTTTCTTT. V gene TRBV6-1 combines with J gene TRBJ1-1, with D maybe TRBD1 (6 bases). CDR1 MNHNS and CDR2 SASEGT come from the germline V gene. V shed 4 bases and J shed 4 bases, with 13 bases lying between them. The CDR3 runs to 14 residues.

CDR3 amino acids: CASSRQQTNSPLHF. The CDR3 DNA follows: TGTGCCAGCAGTCGGCAGCAGACTAATTCACCCCTCCACTTT. The rearrangement joins TRBV6-1 to TRBJ1-6; D gene unclear. V shed 5 bases and J shed 6 bases, with 11 bases lying between them. Germline lookup yields CDR1 MNHNS and CDR2 SASEGT. This CDR3 has 14 residues.

This clonotype was counted many times. This chain connects TRBV6-6 to TRBJ1-1; 11 nucleotides agree with TRBD1. The CDR3 has 14 residues. With 2 bases clipped from V and 7 bases from J, the junction kept 3 bases outside the gene matches. Germline assignment: CDR1 MNHNY and CDR2 SVGAGI (reference sequence). The CDR3 reads CASSYGTGGLEAFF. The DNA of the CDR3 is TGTGCCAGCAGTTACGGGACAGGGGGACTTGAAGCTTTCTTT.

The chain uses TRBV20-1 and TRBJ2-6; unclear D gene. Trimming cost V 3 bases and J 0 bases, with 9 bases left between them. Germline loops: CDR1 DFQATT, CDR2 SNEGSKA (reference sequence). The CDR3 loop spans 15 amino acids. CDR3 coding DNA: TGCAGTGCTAGCGGTGCCAACTCTGGGGCCAACGTCCTGACTTTC. Translated: CSASGANSGANVLTF.

Only a few counts were recorded for this clonotype. The genes are TRBV29-1 and TRBJ2-7; 10 bases fit TRBD2. The CDR3 is 12 residues long. V was pared by 7 bases and J by 5 bases, with 5 bases of the junction left unmatched. Germline CDR1 SQVTM, CDR2 ANQGSEA. CDR3 coding DNA: TGCAGCGCCCTAGCGGGAGCGGACGAGCAGTACTTC. Residues: CSALAGADEQYF.

Concerning this clonotype: The junction departs from germline at one end; a sequencing error may be responsible. The gene calls are TRBV20-1 and TRBJ2-1; a possible D gene is TRBD2 (6 bases). The germline V gene has CDR1 DFQATT and CDR2 SNEGSKA (reference sequence). This CDR3 has 17 amino acids. CDR3 sequence (DNA): TGCAGTGCTCTCACCAGCCGCTGGGGGAGGTCCTTCAATGAGCAGTTCTTC. Amino acids: CSALTSRWGRSFNEQFF.

V gene TRBV20-1 combines with J gene TRBJ2-1; the D gene could be TRBD1 or TRBD2 (5 bases each). CDR3 size: 13 residues. Trimming stripped 5 bases from V and 8 bases from J, with 16 bases between. Germline CDR1 is DFQATT and CDR2 is SNEGSKA (reference sequence). CDR3 in amino acids: CSAPGRINHEQFF. CDR3 bases: TGCAGTGCTCCGGGACGGATTAACCATGAGCAGTTCTTC.

This clonotype turned up a few times. The CDR3 loop is CASRDRNSYEQYF. In nucleotides, the CDR3 is TGTGCCAGCCGAGACAGGAACTCCTACGAGCAGTACTTC. This chain connects TRBV2 to TRBJ2-7; D might be TRBD1 (6 bases). Looked up from germline, CDR1 is SNHLY and CDR2 is FYNNEI. V dropped 8 bases and J dropped 0 bases, with 11 bases sitting between them. The CDR3 extends over 13 amino acids.

This clonotype has a count of ten or more. The gene calls are TRBV30 and TRBJ2-5; D remains unclear. The germline V gene has CDR1 GTSNPN and CDR2 SVGIG (reference sequence). The CDR3 spans 12 residues. V was cut by 5 bases and J by 2 bases, with 9 bases left in between. CDR3 loop: CAWGINQETQYF. In DNA form, the CDR3 reads TGTGCCTGGGGGATCAATCAAGAGACCCAGTACTTC.

This clonotype appeared many times. The chain carries TRBV18 and TRBJ2-5; D gene ambiguous. The CDR3 runs 11 residues. Germline CDR1 is KGHSH and CDR2 is LQKENI. Trimming pared 9 bases from V and 3 bases from J, leaving 8 bases between. CDR3 loop: CASRKEETQYF. In DNA form, the CDR3 reads TGTGCCAGTCGGAAAGAAGAGACCCAGTACTTC.

This clonotype was found a few times. CDR3 nucleotide sequence: TGTGCCAGCACTCCTTTTGGGGATCAGCCCCAGCATTTT. Translating it yields CASTPFGDQPQHF. The gene calls are TRBV6-1 and TRBJ1-5, with unresolved D. Deletions cut 7 bases from V and 5 bases from J, with 12 bases between. The CDR3 consists of 13 residues. Germline V gene lookup returns CDR1 MNHNS and CDR2 SASEGT.

The chain uses TRBV6-4 and TRBJ1-2; 7 bases line up with TRBD1. This CDR3 is 14 amino acids long. Germline V gene sequence: CDR1 MRHNA, CDR2 SNTAGT. V was pared by 3 bases and J by 4 bases, with 5 bases of the junction left unmatched. The CDR3 loop is CASSETGLGYGYTF. The CDR3 coding sequence is TGTGCCAGCAGTGAGACAGGGTTAGGCTATGGCTACACCTTC.

V usage is TRBV11-2 and J usage is TRBJ2-1, with 11 nucleotides matching TRBD2. This CDR3 contains 14 residues. Germline loops: CDR1 SGHAT, CDR2 FQNNGV. J gave up 7 bases and V 3 bases, and 2 bases lay outside the gene matches. CDR3 DNA sequence: TGTGCCAGCAGCTTTAGCGGGGGGGAAAATGAGCAGTTCTTC. This gives the protein CASSFSGGENEQFF.

The rearrangement joins TRBV9 to TRBJ2-6; D is unresolved. In germline, CDR1 is SGDLS, CDR2 YYNGEE. Trimming took off 3 bases at V and 0 bases at J, with 10 bases between the two ends. CDR3 size: 16 residues. The CDR3 coding sequence is TGTGCCAGCAGCGGGCTACCTGTCTCTGGGGCCAACGTCCTGACTTTC. Amino acids: CASSGLPVSGANVLTF.

This clonotype was detected only a few times. The CDR3 region has the DNA TGTGCCAGTAGTATTCAGGGACAGCTTGATAGCAATCAGCCCCAGCATTTT. This codes for CASSIQGQLDSNQPQHF. This chain joins TRBV19 and TRBJ1-5; TRBD1 aligns across 7 bases. Germline CDR1 LNHDA, CDR2 SQIVND (reference sequence). The V segment lost 3 bases and the J segment 0 bases; nucleotides outside the gene matches: 8. The CDR3 is 17 amino acids.

This clonotype turned up a few times. The chain has TRBV2 and TRBJ1-3; D is uncertain. The germline V gene has CDR1 SNHLY and CDR2 FYNNEI. The CDR3 covers 15 residues. Trimming cost V 4 bases and J 9 bases, with 19 bases left between them. In DNA form, the CDR3 reads TGTGCCAGCAGTGGGGCAGCGCCTGGGCTAGCCACCATATATTTT. Encoded protein: CASSGAAPGLATIYF.

Comment on this clonotype: Given a much more abundant clone one base away, this may be a read error. This chain joins TRBV30 and TRBJ2-1; D is uncertain. CDR1 and CDR2 from the germline V gene are GTSNPN and SVGIG (reference sequence). CDR3 length: 13 residues. Trimming took off 1 base at V and 5 bases at J, with 9 bases between the two ends. The CDR3 sequence is CAWSGRLNNEQFF. The CDR3 nucleotides read TGTGCCTGGAGTGGGAGACTTAACAATGAGCAGTTCTTC.

The V call is TRBV7-9, the J call TRBJ2-1, with 7 bases matching TRBD2. CDR3 length: 15 amino acids. J lost 2 bases, V lost 1 base, and 2 bases had no gene match. CDR1 SEHNR and CDR2 FQNEAQ come from the germline V gene (reference sequence). CDR3 coding DNA: TGTGCCAGCAGCTTAGGGGACTACACCTACAATGAGCAGTTCTTC. Encoded protein: CASSLGDYTYNEQFF.

This sequence joins TRBV15 and TRBJ2-7, with TRBD2 identical over 9 bases. Germline V gene data show CDR1 as LNHNV and CDR2 as YYDKDF (reference sequence). There are 15 residues in the CDR3. Losses at the gene ends were 5 bases for V and 4 bases for J; bases not matched to a gene: 9. As DNA, the CDR3 is TGTGCCACCAGCTGCGGGGGGGAGGGTTGGTACGAGCAGTACTTC. Protein product: CATSCGGEGWYEQYF.

This clonotype was recorded many times. The rearrangement links TRBV5-1 to TRBJ2-1; either TRBD1 or TRBD2 may supply D (5 bases each). Per germline, CDR1 SGHRS and CDR2 YFSETQ. The V gene lost 4 bases and the J gene lost 13 bases, with 21 bases spanning the gap. The CDR3 is made up of 14 amino acids. CDR3 protein: CASSPGTDLPIQFF. The CDR3 nucleotides read TGCGCCAGCAGCCCAGGGACCGACCTTCCGATACAGTTCTTC.

The chain carries TRBV12-3 or TRBV12-4 and TRBJ2-2; 13 bases fit TRBD2. The CDR3 totals 15 residues. V lost 7 bases and J lost 8; bases outside the gene matches: 7. The DNA for the CDR3 is TGTGCCAGCACCCTACTAGCGGGGGGGCGTGGGGAGCTGTTTTTT. Translated, it gives CASTLLAGGRGELFF.

The table lists this clonotype with many counts. The rearrangement joins TRBV5-1 to TRBJ2-1; possible D gene TRBD1, 6 bases. V lost 7 bases and J lost 3, with 17 bases in between. CDR1 is SGHRS and CDR2 is YFSETQ in the germline V gene. The CDR3 is made up of 15 amino acids. The chain's CDR3 is CASQPGTILYNEQFF. The CDR3 nucleotides are TGCGCCAGCCAACCCGGGACAATTCTCTACAATGAGCAGTTCTTC.

This clonotype was detected only a few times. This CDR3 is CASSRMGPIGPGELFF. Written as DNA, the CDR3 is TGTGCCAGCAGTCGCATGGGCCCGATCGGGCCCGGGGAGCTGTTTTTT. The V call is TRBV28, the J call TRBJ2-2; D is ambiguous. The CDR3 covers 16 residues. Germline values: CDR1 MDHEN, CDR2 SYDVKM. Trimming pared 5 bases from V and 6 bases from J, leaving 19 bases between.